This TCR beta chain originates from a study of blood T cell repertoires in COVID-19. In the study overall: Some COVID-19 samples were acute and others convalescent; all came from the United States, Italy and Spain. Sources were T cells, B-cell-depleted T cells, or PBMCs; the material itself was cDNA or gDNA.

Seattle's enrolled individuals joined amid active infection and were then monitored longitudinally. This CDR3 comprises 15 residues. Per germline, CDR1 MGHRA and CDR2 YSYEKL. V lost 1 base and J lost 4, with 13 bases in between. The method was immunoSEQ multiplex PCR; TCRdb's version includes in-frame clones alone and lacks a portion of them. Altogether 540,000 or so clones are present, roughly 91% being singletons, with the ten largest covering about 8.2%. J is TRBJ1-2 and V is TRBV4-1; a possible D gene is TRBD1 (6 bases). Specimen: peripheral blood. This TCR was recovered from a woman aged 45-59 years with COVID-19, enrolled during active disease. CDR3 DNA: TGCGCCAGCAGCCAAGTAACAGGGAGGGCCTATGGCTACACCTTC. It encodes CASSQVTGRAYGYTF.